The 18 T cell receptor beta chains listed next were all sequenced from one sample in a study of T cells after posttransplantation cyclophosphamide. The assay was immunoSEQ multiplex PCR, and TCRdb's table has in-frame clones only and misses some. The table has tens of thousands of clones, about 82% seen once. The sequencing sample was made of PBMCs. All receptors come from a man aged 25 to 40 with a blood cancer, CMV-positive, and with a related stem cell donor.

J is TRBJ2-5 and V is TRBV5-1, with unresolved D. CDR1 is SGHRS, CDR2 YFSETQ, per germline. The CDR3 is made up of 16 amino acids. V was shortened by 1 base and J by 1 base, with 14 bases between the two germline ends. Here the CDR3 reads CASSLPPETSQETQYF. CDR3 DNA sequence: TGCGCCAGCAGCTTGCCACCCGAGACTTCCCAAGAGACCCAGTACTTC.

The V call is TRBV1, the J call TRBJ2-7; the table's D call TRBD2 went unverified against the DNA. TRBV1 is marked as a pseudogene. There are 14 residues in the CDR3. DNA of the CDR3: TGCACCAGCTCACCGGGACTAGCCTCCTACGAGCAGTACTTC. Translating it yields CTSSPGLASYEQYF.

The chain joins TRBV6-5 to TRBJ1-2; maybe TRBD1 (5 bases). The CDR3 covers 15 residues. Trimming took off 5 bases at V and 4 bases at J, with 17 bases between the two ends. Germline CDR1 reads MNHEY; CDR2 reads SVGAGI. The CDR3 is CASSTVAGLVYGYTF. In nucleotides, the CDR3 is TGTGCCAGCAGTACAGTGGCAGGGCTTGTCTATGGCTACACCTTC.

The gene calls are TRBV14 and TRBJ2-1; the match to TRBD1 covers 9 bases. This CDR3 spans 16 amino acids. From germline, CDR1 is SGHDN and CDR2 FVKESK. V dropped 4 bases and J dropped 5; count of bases not matched to a gene: 9. CDR3 nucleotide sequence: TGTGCCAGCAGCCTCCTGCCGGGACAGGGTAACAATGAGCAGTTCTTC. Its protein product is CASSLLPGQGNNEQFF.

CDR3 sequence: CASSPTSGSWSEQFF. The CDR3 nucleotides read TGTGCCAGCTCACCTACTAGCGGGAGTTGGAGTGAGCAGTTCTTC. J is TRBJ2-1 and V is TRBV18; 11 bases match TRBD2. The CDR3 loop spans 15 amino acids. The J segment lost 9 bases and the V segment lost 3 bases, leaving 7 bases of the junction unmatched. Germline lookup yields CDR1 KGHSH and CDR2 LQKENI.

This clone was seen a few times. The chain has TRBV2 and TRBJ1-2; maybe TRBD1 (5 bases). The CDR3 is made up of 16 amino acids. V shed 2 bases and J shed 6 bases, with 19 bases lying between them. Germline CDR1 is SNHLY and CDR2 is FYNNEI. CDR3 sequence: CASSETRQGLGNGYTF. CDR3 coding DNA: TGTGCCAGCAGTGAAACCCGCCAGGGCCTCGGAAATGGCTACACCTTC.

The gene calls are TRBV27 and TRBJ1-5, with D perhaps matching TRBD1 (5 bases). Between the trimmed V and J ends, which lost 2 bases and 2 bases, there was a span of 16 bases. Per germline, CDR1 MNHEY and CDR2 SMNVEV (reference sequence). This CDR3 spans 17 amino acids. The CDR3 DNA sequence: TGTGCCAGCAGTTTACACGGGGGAGGATCTGGCAATCAGCCCCAGCATTTT. This codes for CASSLHGGGSGNQPQHF.

In DNA, the CDR3 is TGCGCCAGCAGCTCCGGTTGGGGGGAGGCCTACGAGCAGTACTTC. This translates into CASSSGWGEAYEQYF. The chain combines TRBV5-1 with TRBJ2-5; perhaps TRBD2 as D (6 bases). Matching the DNA end better, TRBJ2-7 makes the J call doubtful. CDR3 length: 15 amino acids. Germline CDR1 SGHRS, CDR2 YFSETQ.

The chain combines TRBV19 with TRBJ1-2; no clear D. Germline values: CDR1 LNHDA, CDR2 SQIVND (reference sequence). V lost 3 bases and J 10 bases, leaving 12 bases between the germline ends. CDR3 length: 12 residues. The CDR3 region has the DNA TGTGCCAGTAGTATTAATCGGGGTATCTACACCTTC. Translating it yields CASSINRGIYTF. Complete variable domain (other parts from reference TRBV19 and TRBJ1-2): DGGITQSPKYLFRKEGQNVTLSCEQNLNHDAMYWYRQDPGQGLRLIYYSQIVNDFQKGDIAEGYSVSREKKESFPLTVTSAQKNPTAFYLCASSINRGIYTFGSGTRLTVV.

The rearrangement links TRBV19 to TRBJ1-5; D might be TRBD1 (5 bases). The CDR3 runs 13 residues. Germline V lookup: CDR1 LNHDA, CDR2 SQIVND (reference sequence). Deletions cut 3 bases from V and 7 bases from J, with 10 bases between. The CDR3: CASSMEGAQPQHF. The CDR3 DNA sequence: TGTGCCAGTAGTATGGAAGGGGCCCAGCCCCAGCATTTT. Full variable domain (missing parts from reference TRBV19 and TRBJ1-5): DGGITQSPKYLFRKEGQNVTLSCEQNLNHDAMYWYRQDPGQGLRLIYYSQIVNDFQKGDIAEGYSVSREKKESFPLTVTSAQKNPTAFYLCASSMEGAQPQHFGDGTRLSIL.

V usage is TRBV4-1 and J usage is TRBJ2-7; a weak D match, TRBD1 (5 bases). CDR3 length: 17 residues. The V end lost 0 bases, the J end lost 2 bases, and 17 bases lay between the germline ends. Germline V gives CDR1 MGHRA, CDR2 YSYEKL. The CDR3 loop is CASSQDGLAGRPYEQYF. For the CDR3, the DNA is TGCGCCAGCAGCCAAGATGGTTTGGCAGGGCGCCCCTACGAGCAGTACTTC.

J is TRBJ2-4 and V is TRBV28; D is possibly TRBD1 (6 bases). The germline V gene encodes CDR1 MDHEN and CDR2 SYDVKM. The V gene lost 11 bases and the J gene lost 6 bases, with 20 bases spanning the gap. This CDR3 comprises 14 residues. The CDR3 bases are TGTGCCGCGAGTGTAGGGGGAAGAGGAAACATTCAGTACTTC. This encodes CAASVGGRGNIQYF.

The chain combines TRBV12-5 with TRBJ1-1; possible D gene TRBD1, 5 bases. The length of the CDR3 is 13 residues. Trimming stripped 6 bases from V and 0 bases from J, with 8 bases between. CDR1 LGHNT and CDR2 FRNRAP come from the germline V gene. The DNA of the CDR3 is TGTGCTAGTGGCACGACAGTGAACACTGAAGCTTTCTTT. This codes for CASGTTVNTEAFF. Full variable domain (rest looked up from reference TRBV12-5 and TRBJ1-1): DARVTQTPRHKVTEMGQEVTMRCQPILGHNTVFWYRQTMMQGLELLAYFRNRAPLDDSGMPKDRFSAEMPDATLATLKIQPSEPRDSAVYFCASGTTVNTEAFFGQGTRLTVV.

The chain combines TRBV7-9 with TRBJ2-5, with D perhaps matching TRBD2 (6 bases). The CDR3 totals 15 residues. V was trimmed by 1 base and J by 3 bases, leaving 12 bases between them. Germline assignment: CDR1 SEHNR and CDR2 FQNEAQ (reference sequence). This CDR3 is CASSLVSGLKETQYF. The CDR3 region has the DNA TGTGCCAGCAGCTTAGTTTCCGGACTAAAAGAGACCCAGTACTTC.

The chain uses TRBV2 and TRBJ2-6; possibly TRBD1 for D (5 bases). V was shortened by 4 bases and J by 0 bases, with 13 bases between the two germline ends. The length of the CDR3 is 17 residues. Germline V gene lookup returns CDR1 SNHLY and CDR2 FYNNEI. CDR3 sequence (DNA): TGTGCCAGCAGTGGTCCTACAGGACCCTCTGGGGCCAACGTCCTGACTTTC. The encoded protein is CASSGPTGPSGANVLTF.

The CDR3 sequence: CASSQEDRGSMNEQFF. The CDR3 region has the DNA TGTGCCAGCAGCCAGGAGGACAGGGGGAGCATGAATGAGCAGTTCTTC. The genes are TRBV14 and TRBJ2-1, with TRBD1 matching over 10 bases. With 3 bases clipped from V and 7 bases from J, the junction kept 9 bases outside the gene matches. Germline lookup yields CDR1 SGHDN and CDR2 FVKESK. This CDR3 is 16 amino acids long.

The rearrangement uses TRBV29-1 and TRBJ2-1; 14 nucleotides agree with TRBD2. CDR3 length: 15 amino acids. V trimming: 4 bases; J trimming: 9 bases; junction bases outside the gene matches: 8. CDR1 is SQVTM, CDR2 ANQGSEA, per germline. In nucleotides, the CDR3 is TGCAGCGTTGGGAGACTAGCGGGAGGGCTCTCTGAGCAGTTCTTC. Translated, it gives CSVGRLAGGLSEQFF.

The gene calls are TRBV30 and TRBJ2-1, with D unresolved. The CDR3 contains 12 residues. From germline, CDR1 is GTSNPN and CDR2 SVGIG (reference sequence). Trimming shortened V by 1 base and J by 8 bases, and 9 bases separated the two germline ends. CDR3 in amino acids: CAWSEQFDEQFF. The CDR3 bases are TGTGCCTGGAGTGAACAGTTCGATGAGCAGTTCTTC.